What follows are 20 T cell receptor beta chains derived from one specimen sequenced in a study of shared clonotypes between healthy human individuals. Measured with immunoSEQ multiplex PCR; TCRdb has only the in-frame clones, and not every one. The sample carries some 2.1 million clones, roughly 94% recorded once. The specimen was naive CD4+ T cells sorted from blood. Subset given: CD45RA+ positively selected. Receptors originate from a man between 18 and 29 years old in good health.

The rearrangement uses TRBV7-3 and TRBJ1-6; D unresolved. Germline CDR1 and CDR2: SGHTA and FQGTGA. The CDR3 has 13 residues. V was shortened by 5 bases and J by 4 bases, with 6 bases between the two germline ends. CDR3 amino acids: CASSLHYNSPLHF. CDR3 DNA: TGTGCCAGCAGCCTACATTATAATTCACCCCTCCACTTT.

The rearrangement links TRBV11-2 to TRBJ1-2; 9 bases are shared with TRBD1. The CDR3 runs 16 residues. Germline V lookup: CDR1 SGHAT, CDR2 FQNNGV. V lost 4 bases, J lost 6 bases, and 12 bases stayed unmatched. The CDR3 sequence is CASSSFGQGLTNGYTF. DNA for the CDR3: TGTGCCAGCAGCTCATTCGGACAGGGGTTAACTAATGGCTACACCTTC.

The V and J genes are TRBV5-4 and TRBJ2-3; D not resolved. Germline V gene sequence: CDR1 SGHNT, CDR2 YYREEE (reference sequence). Trimming pared 2 bases from V and 0 bases from J, leaving 7 bases between. This CDR3 has 14 residues. In nucleotides, the CDR3 is TGTGCCAGCAGCTTACGCCTTAGCACAGATACGCAGTATTTT. Its protein product is CASSLRLSTDTQYF.

This clone has just one count. V is TRBV7-9 and J is TRBJ2-7; the match to TRBD1 covers 8 bases. J was trimmed by 3 bases and V by 5 bases; bases with no gene match: 6. This CDR3 has 14 amino acids. The germline CDR1 and CDR2 sequences are SEHNR and FQNEAQ (reference sequence). CDR3 DNA: TGTGCCAGCAGCCCAGGGGGCGATGGCTACGAGCAGTACTTC. Translating it yields CASSPGGDGYEQYF.

The V and J genes are TRBV28 and TRBJ1-5; unclear D gene. The CDR3 is 18 amino acids. Per germline, CDR1 MDHEN and CDR2 SYDVKM. Trimming took 0 bases from V and 0 from J, leaving 15 bases between them. CDR3 nucleotide sequence: TGTGCCAGCAGTTTATGGGACGGAGACAAGTATAGCAATCAGCCCCAGCATTTT. Its translation: CASSLWDGDKYSNQPQHF.

This chain joins TRBV5-6 and TRBJ1-4, with D perhaps matching TRBD1 (6 bases). V lost 4 bases to trimming and J lost 6 bases, with 16 bases between them. There are 15 residues in the CDR3. Germline V gives CDR1 SGHDT, CDR2 YYEEEE. CDR3 in amino acids: CASSGTGRGDEKLFF. CDR3 in DNA: TGTGCCAGCAGCGGAACAGGGAGGGGGGATGAAAAACTGTTTTTT.

This sequence joins TRBV6-6 and TRBJ2-5; TRBD2 agrees at 7 bases. From germline, CDR1 is MNHNY and CDR2 SVGAGI (reference sequence). This CDR3 has 15 residues. V trimming: 5 bases; J trimming: 6 bases; junction bases outside the gene matches: 12. Here the CDR3 reads CASSRRDYPDKTQYF. The CDR3 coding sequence is TGTGCCAGCAGTAGAAGGGACTACCCTGATAAGACCCAGTACTTC.

The chain is built from TRBV7-9 and TRBJ2-7; D ambiguous. CDR1 is SEHNR, CDR2 FQNEAQ, per germline (reference sequence). The CDR3 extends over 12 amino acids. The germline V and J ends were trimmed by 5 bases and 6 bases, with 11 bases remaining between them. The CDR3 here is CASSPALSEQYF. CDR3 DNA: TGTGCCAGCAGCCCGGCCCTCTCCGAGCAGTACTTC.

The chain has TRBV6-1 and TRBJ2-3; 11 bases line up with TRBD2. The CDR3 covers 14 residues. Trimming took 8 bases from V and 4 from J; bases not matched to a gene: 5. Germline V lookup: CDR1 MNHNS, CDR2 SASEGT. CDR3 residues: CASVSGGAADTQYF. For the CDR3, the DNA is TGTGCCAGCGTTAGCGGGGGGGCCGCAGATACGCAGTATTTT.

This chain links TRBV28 with TRBJ2-7, with no clear D. The germline V gene encodes CDR1 MDHEN and CDR2 SYDVKM. CDR3 length equals 16 residues. V lost 2 bases, J lost 6 bases, and 20 bases lay in between. CDR3 residues: CASSLLVPGRPGEQYF. Here the CDR3 DNA reads TGTGCCAGCAGTTTACTCGTTCCAGGTCGTCCGGGCGAGCAGTACTTC.

CDR3 nucleotide sequence: TGTGCCAGCAGCTTAGCTACAGGGGGCGGCTATGGCTACACCTTC. Its protein product is CASSLATGGGYGYTF. The V call is TRBV7-9, the J call TRBJ1-2; 9 nucleotides agree with TRBD1. Trimming at V came to 0 bases and at J to 4 bases, leaving 3 bases not matched to a gene. The CDR3 covers 15 residues. In germline, CDR1 is SEHNR, CDR2 FQNEAQ (reference sequence).

DNA for the CDR3: TGCGCCAGCAGCAGGGACAGGGGCGACGGCTCCGAGGGCTACACCTTC. It specifies CASSRDRGDGSEGYTF. The rearrangement joins TRBV5-1 to TRBJ1-2; 10 nucleotides align to TRBD1. The V and J ends lost 4 bases and 8 bases, in that order; junction bases with no gene match: 14. Germline values: CDR1 SGHRS, CDR2 YFSETQ. The CDR3 is 16 residues long.

The V call is TRBV14, the J call TRBJ1-1; D ambiguous. Germline V gives CDR1 SGHDN, CDR2 FVKESK. V lost 4 bases, J lost 6 bases, and 15 bases lay in between. The CDR3 is made up of 14 amino acids. For the CDR3, the DNA is TGTGCCAGCAGCCCATTGCGAGAGGGCTCTGAAGCTTTCTTT. Its translation is CASSPLREGSEAFF.

This clone was observed at least ten times. At the DNA level, this CDR3 is encoded by other sequences in the same sample as well. The chain links TRBV30 to TRBJ1-2; 9 nucleotides line up with TRBD1. Germline values: CDR1 GTSNPN, CDR2 SVGIG (reference sequence). The V gene end was trimmed by 5 bases and the J gene end by 8 bases; junction bases not matched to a gene: 15. The CDR3 consists of 15 residues. CDR3 in amino acids: CAWDTRGQGRVGYTF. DNA of the CDR3: TGTGCCTGGGATACCAGGGGACAGGGTCGCGTCGGCTACACCTTC.

This clone was seen only once. V gene TRBV7-8 combines with J gene TRBJ1-4, with D possibly TRBD1 on 5 matching bases. In germline, CDR1 is SGHVS, CDR2 FQNEAQ. Trimming left V 5 bases short and J 8 bases short, with 18 bases between. The CDR3 is 15 amino acids. Here the CDR3 DNA reads TGTGCCAGCAGCCCTTCGACGGGGGAAGGGGAAAAACTGTTTTTT. Translating it yields CASSPSTGEGEKLFF.

Note on this clone: Distinct nucleotide sequences in the sample also encode this CDR3. The CDR3 region is CASGLHTDTQYF. CDR3 nucleotide sequence: TGTGCTAGTGGCCTTCACACAGATACGCAGTATTTT. This sequence joins TRBV12-5 and TRBJ2-3; D unclear. The length of the CDR3 is 12 residues. The germline CDR1 and CDR2 sequences are LGHNT and FRNRAP. V was pared by 6 bases and J by 2 bases, with 6 bases between.

The rearrangement joins TRBV10-3 to TRBJ2-1; possible D gene TRBD1, 5 bases. The V and J ends lost 3 bases and 9 bases respectively, with 15 bases between them. The germline V gene has CDR1 ENHRY and CDR2 SYGVKD. This CDR3 has 14 amino acids. CDR3 in DNA: TGTGCCATCAGTGACGCAGGGAACCCCACTGAGCAGTTCTTC. As protein: CAISDAGNPTEQFF.

The chain couples TRBV18 to TRBJ2-7, with TRBD2 matching over 11 bases. Germline-derived CDR1 and CDR2 are KGHSH and LQKENI. V shed 6 bases and J 5 bases; nucleotides not matched to a gene: 12. This CDR3 spans 16 amino acids. In DNA form, the CDR3 reads TGTGCCAGCTCCCCCTCACTAGCGGGAGTTCCCAACGAGCAGTACTTC. Encoded protein: CASSPSLAGVPNEQYF.

The rearrangement links TRBV29-1 to TRBJ1-1; D not resolved. The CDR3 loop spans 11 amino acids. V was trimmed by 6 bases and J by 6 bases, leaving 11 bases between them. CDR1 and CDR2 from the germline V gene are SQVTM and ANQGSEA. CDR3 coding DNA: TGCAGCGTAGTACGGGTTGCTGAAGCTTTCTTT. Residues: CSVVRVAEAFF.

The chain recombines TRBV10-3 with TRBJ2-3; 9 positions match TRBD1. Per germline, CDR1 ENHRY and CDR2 SYGVKD. After removal of 1 base from V and 5 bases from J, the junction contained 1 base not matched to a gene. The CDR3 sequence is 14 residues long. The CDR3 DNA sequence: TGTGCCATCAGTGAGTACAGGGGGCAAGATACGCAGTATTTT. This translates into CAISEYRGQDTQYF.